This T cell receptor beta chain was identified during a study of Tregs in tolerant kidney transplant recipients. Notes on the study in general: Few patients were studied, so findings need validation in larger groups.

Using immunoSEQ multiplex PCR, the repertoire was profiled, and TCRdb retains in-frame clones only, with some absent. Here the sample spans about 59,000 clones, around 88% being singletons. On this clone itself: Its antigen remains unidentified.

Sequenced input: CD4+ T cells from blood. The TCR was taken from a human donor in good health.

The CDR3 loop reads CASSSDYQDEQFF. CDR3 coding DNA: TGTGCCAGCAGCTCGGACTATCAAGATGAGCAGTTCTTC. The V call is TRBV5-4, the J call TRBJ2-1; TRBD2 might be the D (6 bases). The CDR3 spans 13 residues. Deletions cut 3 bases from V and 8 bases from J, with 12 bases between. Germline assignment: CDR1 SGHNT and CDR2 YYREEE (reference sequence).